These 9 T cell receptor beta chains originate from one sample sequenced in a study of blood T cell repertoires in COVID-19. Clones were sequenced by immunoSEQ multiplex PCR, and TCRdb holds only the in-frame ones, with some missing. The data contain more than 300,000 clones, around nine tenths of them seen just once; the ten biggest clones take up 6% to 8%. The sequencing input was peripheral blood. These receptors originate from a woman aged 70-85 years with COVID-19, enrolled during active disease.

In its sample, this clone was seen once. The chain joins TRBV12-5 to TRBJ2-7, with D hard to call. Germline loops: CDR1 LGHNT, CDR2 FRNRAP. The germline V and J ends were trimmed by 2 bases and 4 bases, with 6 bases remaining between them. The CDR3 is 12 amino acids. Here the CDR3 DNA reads TGTGCTAGTGGTTTGACAGAGTACGAGCAGTACTTC. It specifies CASGLTEYEQYF.

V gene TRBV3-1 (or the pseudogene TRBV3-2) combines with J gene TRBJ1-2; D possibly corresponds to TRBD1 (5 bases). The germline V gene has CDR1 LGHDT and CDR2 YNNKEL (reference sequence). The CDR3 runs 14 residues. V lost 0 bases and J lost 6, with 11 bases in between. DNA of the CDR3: TGTGCCAGCAGCCAAGAAGTGGGGGGAAATGGCTACACCTTC. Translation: CASSQEVGGNGYTF.

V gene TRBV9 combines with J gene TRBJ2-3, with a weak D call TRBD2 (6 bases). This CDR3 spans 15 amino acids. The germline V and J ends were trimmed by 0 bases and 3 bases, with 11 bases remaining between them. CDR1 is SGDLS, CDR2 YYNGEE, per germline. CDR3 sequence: CASSVAASVTDTQYF. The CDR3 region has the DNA TGTGCCAGCAGCGTAGCGGCTAGCGTTACAGATACGCAGTATTTT. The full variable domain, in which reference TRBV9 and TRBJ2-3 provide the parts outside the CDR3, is DSGVTQTPKHLITATGQRVTLRCSPRSGDLSVYWYQQSLDQGLQFLIQYYNGEERAKGNILERFSAQQFPDLHSELNLSSLELGDSALYFCASSVAASVTDTQYFGPGTRLTVL.

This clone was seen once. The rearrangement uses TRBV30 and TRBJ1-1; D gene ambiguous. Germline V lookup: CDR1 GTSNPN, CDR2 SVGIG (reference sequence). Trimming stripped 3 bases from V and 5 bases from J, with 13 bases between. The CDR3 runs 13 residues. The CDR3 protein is CAWSVRSTTEAFF. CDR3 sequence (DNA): TGTGCCTGGAGCGTACGATCGACAACTGAAGCTTTCTTT.

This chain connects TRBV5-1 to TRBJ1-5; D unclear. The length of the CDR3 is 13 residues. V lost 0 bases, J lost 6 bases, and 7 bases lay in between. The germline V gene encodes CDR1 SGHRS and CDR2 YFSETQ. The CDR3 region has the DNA TGCGCCAGCAGCTTGGACAGCGGTCAGCCCCAGCATTTT. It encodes CASSLDSGQPQHF.

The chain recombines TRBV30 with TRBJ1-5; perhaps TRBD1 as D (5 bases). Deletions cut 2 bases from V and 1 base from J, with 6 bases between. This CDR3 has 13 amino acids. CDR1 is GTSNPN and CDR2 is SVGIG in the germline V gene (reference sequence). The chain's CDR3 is CAWSKGSNQPQHF. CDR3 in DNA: TGTGCCTGGAGTAAGGGGAGCAATCAGCCCCAGCATTTT.

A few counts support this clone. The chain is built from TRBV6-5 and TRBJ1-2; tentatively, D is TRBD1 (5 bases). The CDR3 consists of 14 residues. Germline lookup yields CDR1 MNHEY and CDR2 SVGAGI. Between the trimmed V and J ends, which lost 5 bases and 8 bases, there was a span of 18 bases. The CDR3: CASSQTGGVRGYTF. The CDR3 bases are TGTGCCAGCAGTCAAACGGGAGGGGTAAGGGGCTACACCTTC.

The CDR3 spells CASSLETLGTGDTDTQYF. CDR3 nucleotides: TGTGCCAGCAGCTTAGAGACCTTAGGGACAGGGGACACAGATACGCAGTATTTT. The J gene is TRBJ2-3, the V gene TRBV11-2; 10 positions agree with TRBD1. The CDR3 is made up of 18 amino acids. Germline trimming cut 0 bases from V and 2 bases from J; bases unmatched to any gene: 8. Germline lookup yields CDR1 SGHAT and CDR2 FQNNGV.

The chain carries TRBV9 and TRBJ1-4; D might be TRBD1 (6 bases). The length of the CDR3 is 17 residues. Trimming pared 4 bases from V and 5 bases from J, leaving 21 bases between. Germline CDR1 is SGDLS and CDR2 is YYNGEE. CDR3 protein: CASSYNPEQGENEKLFF. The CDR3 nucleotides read TGTGCCAGCAGCTACAACCCCGAACAGGGCGAAAATGAAAAACTGTTTTTT.